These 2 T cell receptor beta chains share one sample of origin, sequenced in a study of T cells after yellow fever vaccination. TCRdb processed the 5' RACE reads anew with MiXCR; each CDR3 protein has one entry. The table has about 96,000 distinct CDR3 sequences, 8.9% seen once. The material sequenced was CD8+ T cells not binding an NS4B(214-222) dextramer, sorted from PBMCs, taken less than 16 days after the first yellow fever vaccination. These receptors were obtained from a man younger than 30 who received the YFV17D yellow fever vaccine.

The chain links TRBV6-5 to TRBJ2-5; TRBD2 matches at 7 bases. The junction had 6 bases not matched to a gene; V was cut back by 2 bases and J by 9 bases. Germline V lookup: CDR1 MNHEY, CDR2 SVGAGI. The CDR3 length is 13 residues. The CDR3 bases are TGTGCCAGCAGTTACGGTCGGGGAGGGTCCCAGTACTTC. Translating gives CASSYGRGGSQYF.

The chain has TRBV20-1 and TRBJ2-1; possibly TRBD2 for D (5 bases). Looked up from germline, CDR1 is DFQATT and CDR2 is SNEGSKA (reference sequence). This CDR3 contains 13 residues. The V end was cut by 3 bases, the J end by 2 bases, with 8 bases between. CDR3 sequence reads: CSASGVTYNEQFF. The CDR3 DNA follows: TGCAGTGCTAGCGGGGTAACCTACAATGAGCAGTTCTTC.